The clone carrying this TCR beta chain was counted a single time. The antigen is not known. Mismatch repair deficiency was confirmed in all patients, by PCR or immunohistochemistry. TCR sequencing covered a few patients who responded to pembrolizumab. This specimen comes from a study of PD-1 blockade in mismatch repair-deficient tumors. On the study more broadly: All were previously treated, progressing patients with about 11 mismatch repair-deficient cancer types.

Some clones are missing from TCRdb's copy, which holds only in-frame ones; the method was immunoSEQ multiplex PCR. Seen here are some 100,000 clones, 82% observed once, and the top ten hold around 6.5%. Points from the study as a whole: After pembrolizumab, tumor-resident clones rose rapidly, then generally contracted before radiologic responses.

Trimming removed 4 bases from V and 2 bases from J, with 12 bases in between. In germline, CDR1 is MGHRA, CDR2 YSYEKL. The CDR3 runs 15 residues. The TCR sequence derives from an adult with mismatch repair-deficient cancer. Sequencing used peripheral blood, obtained about 36 weeks after starting pembrolizumab. The chain has TRBV4-1 and TRBJ2-1; D call uncertain. The CDR3 sequence is CASSLIPAAYNEQFF. The CDR3 bases are TGCGCCAGCAGCCTTATCCCAGCCGCCTACAATGAGCAGTTCTTC.